These 9 T cell receptor beta chains were sequenced from one sample in a study of CD8 T cells in Susac syndrome (dated by TCRdb to the late 2010s). Libraries were built with the immunoSEQ multiplex PCR assay. RNA was extracted using the RNeasy kit, and roughly 0.5 to 1 ug of the RNA was reverse transcribed with random hexamers. The public reads were reanalyzed by TCRdb: fastp trimming at Q25, MiXCR alignment, in-frame beta chains only. Entries that share a CDR3 protein sequence are merged under the most common genes and DNA. A total of 250,000 to 300,000 distinct CDR3 sequences appear in this sample, 65% to 90% of them only once. The ten largest make up 0.21% of the sample. Sequencing used CD8+ T cells from PBMCs. These receptors originate from a human donor with multiple sclerosis.

The sample holds one count of this clonotype. The junction shows a germline mismatch at one end, possibly a read error. J is TRBJ2-1 and V is TRBV15; possible D gene TRBD2, 6 bases. This CDR3 comprises 16 residues. Germline loops: CDR1 LNHNV, CDR2 YYDKDF (reference sequence). CDR3 in amino acids: CATSRGLASPDNGQFF. CDR3 nucleotide sequence: TGTGCCACCAGCAGAGGGCTAGCGTCTCCAGACAATGGGCAGTTCTTC. Supplemented by reference TRBV15 and TRBJ2-1, the full variable domain reads DAMVIQNPRYQVTQFGKPVTLSCSQTLNHNVMYWYQQKSSQAPKLLFHYYDKDFNNEADTPDNFQSRRPNTSFCFLDIRSPGLGDTAMYLCATSRGLASPDNGQFFGPGTRLTVL.

V is TRBV2 and J is TRBJ2-3; 9 bases agree with TRBD2. Germline V gene data show CDR1 as SNHLY and CDR2 as FYNNEI. CDR3 length: 16 amino acids. Trimming cost V 6 bases and J 5 bases; bases outside gene matches: 12. The DNA of the CDR3 is TGTGCCAGCAGCCAAGCCGGCGGGAGGGGGATAGATACGCAGTATTTT. This gives the protein CASSQAGGRGIDTQYF.

This chain uses TRBV7-2 with TRBJ2-7; possibly TRBD2 for D (6 bases). This CDR3 contains 12 residues. Trimming took 7 bases from V and 6 from J, leaving 13 bases between them. Per germline, CDR1 SGHTA and CDR2 FQGNSA. In nucleotides, the CDR3 is TGTGCCAGCAACCAACTAGCCACCGAGCAGTACTTC. Translation gives CASNQLATEQYF.

This rearrangement joins TRBV20-1 to TRBJ2-7, with D possibly being TRBD2 (5 bases). The V gene lost 1 base and the J gene lost 3 bases, with 16 bases spanning the gap. Germline CDR1 is DFQATT and CDR2 is SNEGSKA (reference sequence). This CDR3 region has 15 residues. The CDR3 here is CSARVGSLYFYEQYF. As DNA, the CDR3 is TGCAGTGCTAGAGTTGGGAGCCTCTACTTCTACGAGCAGTACTTC.

This clonotype was seen a single time. The chain uses TRBV6-1 and TRBJ2-3; weak D call: TRBD1 (6 bases). The CDR3 has 16 residues. V was cut by 7 bases and J by 6 bases, with 23 bases left in between. Germline V gene data show CDR1 as MNHNS and CDR2 as SASEGT. As DNA, the CDR3 is TGTGCCAGCAACCCCCGTCTGGCAGGGGCGGAGGATACGCAGTATTTT. Amino acids: CASNPRLAGAEDTQYF.

This chain uses TRBV7-9 with TRBJ1-2, with D possibly being TRBD1 (6 bases). The V end lost 8 bases, the J end lost 3 bases, and 22 bases lay between the germline ends. This CDR3 spans 16 amino acids. Germline V lookup: CDR1 SEHNR, CDR2 FQNEAQ (reference sequence). The CDR3 DNA follows: TGTGCCAGCGGCCAAGGACAGTTACCGGGGTACTATGGCTACACCTTC. It translates to CASGQGQLPGYYGYTF.

The J gene is TRBJ2-1, the V gene TRBV9, with 12 bases that match TRBD2. CDR1 is SGDLS and CDR2 is YYNGEE in the germline V gene. The CDR3 consists of 19 residues. With V trimmed by 0 bases and J by 4 bases, 11 bases remained unmatched. CDR3 residues: CASSVGHPGLAGVYNEQFF. CDR3 nucleotides: TGTGCCAGCAGCGTAGGTCATCCGGGACTAGCGGGCGTTTACAATGAGCAGTTCTTC.

The chain combines TRBV15 with TRBJ2-6; a weak D match, TRBD1 (6 bases). Trimming left V 9 bases short and J 0 bases short, with 30 bases between. The CDR3 has 21 amino acids. CDR1 is LNHNV, CDR2 YYDKDF, per germline (reference sequence). The CDR3 nucleotides read TGTGCCACTCGAAACACCGTGATCGTACAGGGATTGGTCTCTGGGGCCAACGTCCTGACTTTC. This translates into CATRNTVIVQGLVSGANVLTF. The variable domain in full, with the rest retrieved from reference TRBV15 and TRBJ2-6, is DAMVIQNPRYQVTQFGKPVTLSCSQTLNHNVMYWYQQKSSQAPKLLFHYYDKDFNNEADTPDNFQSRRPNTSFCFLDIRSPGLGDTAMYLCATRNTVIVQGLVSGANVLTFGAGSRLTVL.

The chain is built from TRBV10-3 and TRBJ2-1; TRBD1 aligns across 7 bases. The CDR3 is 16 residues long. Germline V gene lookup returns CDR1 ENHRY and CDR2 SYGVKD. V lost 7 bases, J lost 4 bases, and 13 bases stayed unmatched. Written as DNA, the CDR3 is TGTGCCATCACCAAAACAAGGGGGCTCGGGTACAATGAGCAGTTCTTC. Residues: CAITKTRGLGYNEQFF.